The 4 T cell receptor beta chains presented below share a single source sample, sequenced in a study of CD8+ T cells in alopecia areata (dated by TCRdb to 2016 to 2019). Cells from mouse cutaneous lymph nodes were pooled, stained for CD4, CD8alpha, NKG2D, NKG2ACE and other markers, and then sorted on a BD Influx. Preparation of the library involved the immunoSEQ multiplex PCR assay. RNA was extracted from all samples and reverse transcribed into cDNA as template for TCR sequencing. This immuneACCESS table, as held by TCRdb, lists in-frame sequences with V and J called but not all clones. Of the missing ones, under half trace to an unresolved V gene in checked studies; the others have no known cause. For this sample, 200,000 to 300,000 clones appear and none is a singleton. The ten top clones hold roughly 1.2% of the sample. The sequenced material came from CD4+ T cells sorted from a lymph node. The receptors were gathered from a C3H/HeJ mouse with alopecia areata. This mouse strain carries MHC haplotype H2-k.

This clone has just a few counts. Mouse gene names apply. This CDR3 is CTCSALGGRNQNTLYF. The CDR3 DNA, read in part, is TGCACCTGCAGTGCCCTGGGGGGGCGTAATCAAAAC. The V call is TRBV1, the J call TRBJ2-4; TRBD2 aligns across 10 bases. The read falls 4 residues short of the CDR3 end, and the missing part is taken from the germline J gene. After removal of 3 bases from V and 2 bases from J, the junction contained 5 bases not matched to a gene. In germline, CDR1 is NSQYPW, CDR2 LRSPGD (reference sequence). The CDR3 is 16 amino acids. Variable domain in full (rest from reference TRBV1 and TRBJ2-4): VTLLEQNPRWRLVPRGQAVNLRCILKNSQYPWMSWYQQDLQKQLQWLFTLRSPGDKEVKSLPGADYLATRVTDTELRLQVANMSQGRTLYCTCSALGGRNQNTLYFGAGTRLSVL.

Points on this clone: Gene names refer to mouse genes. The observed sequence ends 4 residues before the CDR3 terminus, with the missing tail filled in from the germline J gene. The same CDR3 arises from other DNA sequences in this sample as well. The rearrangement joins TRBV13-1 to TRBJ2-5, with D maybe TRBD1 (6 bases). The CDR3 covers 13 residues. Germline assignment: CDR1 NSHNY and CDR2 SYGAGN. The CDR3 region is CASSDRQGDTQYF. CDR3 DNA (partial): TGTGCCAGCAGTGATCGTCAGGGGGAC.

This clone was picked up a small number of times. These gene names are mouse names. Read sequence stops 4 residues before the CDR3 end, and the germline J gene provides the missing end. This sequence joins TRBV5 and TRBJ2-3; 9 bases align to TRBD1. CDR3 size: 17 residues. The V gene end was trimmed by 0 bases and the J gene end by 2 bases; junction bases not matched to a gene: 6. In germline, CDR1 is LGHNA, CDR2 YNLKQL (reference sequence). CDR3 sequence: CASSQDRDRVFAETLYF. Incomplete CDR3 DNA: TGTGCCAGCAGCCAAGATCGGGACAGGGTGTTTGCAGAA.

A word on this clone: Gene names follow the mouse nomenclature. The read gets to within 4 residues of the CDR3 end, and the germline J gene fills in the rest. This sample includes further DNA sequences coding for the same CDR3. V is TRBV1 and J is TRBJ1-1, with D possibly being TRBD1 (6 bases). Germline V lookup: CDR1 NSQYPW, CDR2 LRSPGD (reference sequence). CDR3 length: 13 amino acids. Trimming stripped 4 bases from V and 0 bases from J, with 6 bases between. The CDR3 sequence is CTCSGQANTEVFF. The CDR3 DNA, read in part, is TGCACCTGCAGTGGACAGGCAAACACA.